Below are 7 T cell receptor beta chains sequenced from a single sample in a study of blood T cells in healthy people across ages. Primed by a sample-barcoded 5' primer and a J-beta primer mix, a second PCR proceeded for about 7 to 11 cycles. TCRdb redid the calling of the 5' RACE reads with MiXCR, one entry per CDR3 protein. The repertoire holds fewer than 750,000 distinct CDR3 sequences, with 52% as singletons. Source material: blood. Every receptor here comes from a woman older than 75 in good health.

The V gene is TRBV7-2, the J gene TRBJ2-5; possibly TRBD2 for D (5 bases). The CDR3 loop spans 16 amino acids. CDR1 is SGHTA, CDR2 FQGNSA, per germline. The V end was cut by 3 bases, the J end by 1 base, with 15 bases between. In DNA form, the CDR3 reads TGTGCCAGCAGCTTGACGAGTTCGGGGTTCCAAGAGACCCAGTACTTC. It codes for CASSLTSSGFQETQYF.

This clonotype came up a few times. The chain combines TRBV18 with TRBJ2-5; D unclear. The V gene's germline CDR1 is KGHSH and CDR2 LQKENI. Trimming left V 3 bases short and J 2 bases short, with 13 bases between. The CDR3 extends over 15 amino acids. CDR3 nucleotides: TGTGCCAGCTCACCGTCGCCGGGCCTTCAAGAGACCCAGTACTTC. Protein product: CASSPSPGLQETQYF.

With regard to this clonotype: This may stem from a read error, because a much larger clone lies one nucleotide away. V is TRBV4-1 and J is TRBJ1-2; D gene unclear. The CDR3 is 14 residues long. Germline CDR1 MGHRA, CDR2 YSYEKL. Trimming took off 1 base at V and 7 bases at J, with 13 bases between the two ends. The CDR3 DNA follows: TGCGCCAGCAGCCAAGTAGGCACTCACTCTGGCTACACCTTC. Translation: CASSQVGTHSGYTF.

About this clonotype itself: This clone may be a read error of a much larger clone one base away. This chain uses TRBV7-2 with TRBJ2-3; the D gene could be TRBD1 or TRBD2 (5 bases each). The CDR3 totals 14 residues. Germline-derived CDR1 and CDR2 are SGHTA and FQGNSA. Trimming stripped 2 bases from V and 2 bases from J, with 8 bases between. Here the CDR3 reads CASSLLGDTDTQYF. The CDR3 bases are TGTGCCAGCAGCTTACTGGGGGACACAGATACGCAGTATTTT. Variable domain in full (rest from reference TRBV7-2 and TRBJ2-3): GAGVSQSPSNKVTEKGKDVELRCDPISGHTALYWYRQSLGQGLEFLIYFQGNSAPDKSGLPSDRFSAERTGGSVSTLTIQRTQQEDSAVYLCASSLLGDTDTQYFGPGTRLTVL.

The V and J genes are TRBV20-1 and TRBJ1-1; no clear D. CDR3 length equals 11 residues. V shed 4 bases and J shed 11 bases, with 14 bases lying between them. Germline V CDR1 and CDR2: DFQATT, SNEGSKA (reference sequence). CDR3 amino acids: CSATHQNWAFF. As DNA, the CDR3 is TGCAGTGCTACCCACCAAAACTGGGCTTTCTTT.

Turning to this clonotype: A read error may account for a junction end that differs from germline. The rearrangement joins TRBV7-2 to TRBJ2-7; the D is unclear. The tail of the sequence fits TRBJ2-5 better, so the J call may be wrong. Per germline, CDR1 SGHTA and CDR2 FQGNSA. The CDR3 length is 13 residues. The CDR3 DNA reads as TGTGCCAGCAGCTTAGGAAAACAAGGGACCCAGTACTTC. It translates to CASSLGKQGTQYF.

The rearrangement links TRBV20-1 to TRBJ2-5; D remains ambiguous. The DNA matches TRBJ2-7 better at its end, which makes the J call doubtful. CDR3 length equals 14 residues. Per the germline V gene, CDR1 is DFQATT and CDR2 is SNEGSKA (reference sequence). The CDR3 sequence: CSARDRRFSYEQYF. The CDR3 DNA is TGCAGTGCTAGAGATCGGAGATTCTCCTACGAGCAGTACTTC.